The 23 T cell receptor beta chains below all came from one sample that was sequenced in a study of cytomegalovirus exposure and HLA in healthy donors listed by TCRdb under 2017. Libraries were constructed by the immunoSEQ multiplex PCR assay. The multiplex PCR relied on a mix of 60 forward primers for TCR Vbeta segments and 13 reverse primers for TCR Jbeta segments. TCRdb mirrors the immuneACCESS table, restricted to in-frame sequences. Some clones are absent from its copies; in checked studies, under half trace to an unresolved V gene, and the reason for the others is unknown. This sample lists approximately 150,000 clones; around three quarters were detected once. Approximately 13% of the sample is taken by the ten largest. Material for sequencing was PBMCs. These receptors came from a middle-aged man in good health and CMV-seropositive.

V gene TRBV19 combines with J gene TRBJ1-2, with 9 bases aligning to TRBD1. V shed 10 bases and J 11 bases; nucleotides not matched to a gene: 14. Looked up from germline, CDR1 is LNHDA and CDR2 is SQIVND (reference sequence). CDR3 size: 13 residues. The CDR3 DNA is TGTGCCACCGAGGACAGGGGAGAATTGGGATACACCTTC. Translation: CATEDRGELGYTF.

This chain joins TRBV5-1 and TRBJ2-5; TRBD2 agrees at 8 bases. The CDR3 loop spans 15 amino acids. CDR1 and CDR2 from the germline V gene are SGHRS and YFSETQ. V shed 0 bases, J shed 5 bases, and the junction held 6 bases outside the gene matches. The CDR3: CASSLAATSEETQYF. For the CDR3, the DNA is TGCGCCAGCAGCTTGGCCGCGACTAGCGAGGAGACCCAGTACTTC. The complete variable domain, with remaining parts taken from reference TRBV5-1 and TRBJ2-5, reads KAGVTQTPRYLIKTRGQQVTLSCSPISGHRSVSWYQQTPGQGLQFLFEYFSETQRNKGNFPGRFSGRQFSNSRSEMNVSTLELGDSALYLCASSLAATSEETQYFGPGTRLLVL.

The gene calls are TRBV29-1 and TRBJ2-1, with a weak D call TRBD1 (5 bases). V lost 7 bases and J lost 7, with 11 bases in between. Germline V lookup: CDR1 SQVTM, CDR2 ANQGSEA. CDR3 length equals 11 residues. CDR3 loop: CSGKGSNEQFF. CDR3 sequence (DNA): TGCAGCGGTAAGGGGTCGAATGAGCAGTTCTTC.

This chain links TRBV28 with TRBJ1-2; the match to TRBD1 covers 7 bases. Germline V gene sequence: CDR1 MDHEN, CDR2 SYDVKM. V shed 3 bases, J shed 4 bases, and the junction held 8 bases outside the gene matches. The CDR3 has 15 residues. CDR3 amino acids: CASSLVRDSTYGYTF. Here the CDR3 DNA reads TGTGCCAGCAGTTTGGTACGGGACAGCACCTATGGCTACACCTTC.

CDR3: CSVVPTQETQYF. CDR3 DNA sequence: TGCAGCGTTGTCCCTACTCAAGAGACCCAGTACTTC. The chain joins TRBV29-1 to TRBJ2-5; D ambiguous. The V gene lost 4 bases and the J gene lost 2 bases, with 8 bases spanning the gap. Germline assignment: CDR1 SQVTM and CDR2 ANQGSEA. The CDR3 extends over 12 amino acids.

The chain carries TRBV11-2 and TRBJ2-7, with TRBD2 matching 10 bases. The CDR3 is made up of 17 amino acids. Germline V gene lookup returns CDR1 SGHAT and CDR2 FQNNGV. J gave up 2 bases and V 5 bases, and 12 bases lay outside the gene matches. The CDR3 bases are TGTGCCAGCAGCCACCTAGCGGGAGCCGTCCATACCTACGAGCAGTACTTC. As protein: CASSHLAGAVHTYEQYF. Full variable domain (missing parts from reference TRBV11-2 and TRBJ2-7): EAGVAQSPRYKIIEKRQSVAFWCNPISGHATLYWYQQILGQGPKLLIQFQNNGVVDDSQLPKDRFSAERLKGVDSTLKIQPAKLEDSAVYLCASSHLAGAVHTYEQYFGPGTRLTVT.

The chain has TRBV5-1 and TRBJ1-1; D not resolved. Germline CDR1 is SGHRS and CDR2 is YFSETQ. The CDR3 is made up of 15 amino acids. The V end was cut by 1 base, the J end by 4 bases, with 14 bases between. This CDR3 reads CASSLIPGEGTEAFF. The CDR3 DNA is TGCGCCAGCAGCTTGATCCCCGGAGAAGGCACTGAAGCTTTCTTT.

J is TRBJ2-7 and V is TRBV28, with 8 bases that match TRBD2. The trim removed 5 bases at V and 4 bases at J, leaving 10 bases unmatched. CDR3 size: 15 residues. Germline lookup yields CDR1 MDHEN and CDR2 SYDVKM. CDR3 DNA: TGTGCCAGCAGTCTCCCGGGACTAGTTCCTTACGAGCAGTACTTC. Its translation is CASSLPGLVPYEQYF.

On this clone: The identical CDR3 is also encoded by other nucleotide sequences in the sample. The chain employs TRBV12-5 and TRBJ2-7; D not certain. The CDR3 totals 12 residues. Germline V lookup: CDR1 LGHNT, CDR2 FRNRAP. Trimming cost V 2 bases and J 5 bases, with 7 bases left between them. The CDR3: CASGLNRDEQYF. The CDR3 DNA sequence: TGTGCTAGTGGTTTGAACCGCGACGAGCAGTACTTC.

The chain combines TRBV21-1 with TRBJ2-5; TRBD2, the table's D call, was not compared with the DNA. TRBV21-1 is a documented pseudogene. The CDR3 consists of 20 residues. CDR3 in DNA: TGTGCCAGCAGCAAAGTAATGACCTACCTTGAGGAGGATAATCAAGAGACCCAGTACTTC. It encodes CASSKVMTYLEEDNQETQYF.

This chain joins TRBV7-9 and TRBJ1-5; 12 nucleotides match TRBD1. Germline trimming cut 0 bases from V and 5 bases from J; bases unmatched to any gene: 5. The CDR3 loop spans 17 amino acids. Germline V gene sequence: CDR1 SEHNR, CDR2 FQNEAQ (reference sequence). The CDR3 reads CASSLARDRGPHQPQHF. CDR3 nucleotide sequence: TGTGCCAGCAGCTTAGCTCGGGACAGGGGGCCACATCAGCCCCAGCATTTT.

V and J are TRBV7-7 and TRBJ2-5; tentative D call: TRBD2 (6 bases). The CDR3 sequence is 13 residues long. The V gene lost 5 bases and the J gene lost 9 bases, with 16 bases spanning the gap. The germline gives CDR1 SSHAT, CDR2 FNYEAQ (reference sequence). In DNA form, the CDR3 reads TGTGCCAGCAGCGTCGAACGGGGGAGTTCCCAGTACTTC. Translation gives CASSVERGSSQYF.

Only a few counts were recorded for this clone. J is TRBJ1-5 and V is TRBV30; D is possibly TRBD1 (6 bases). In germline, CDR1 is GTSNPN, CDR2 SVGIG (reference sequence). This CDR3 comprises 14 residues. Trimming took 5 bases from V and 3 from J, leaving 14 bases between them. CDR3 loop: CAWGEGDDNQPQHF. The CDR3 bases are TGTGCCTGGGGGGAGGGGGACGACAATCAGCCCCAGCATTTT.

This chain uses TRBV18 with TRBJ2-1; 15 bases agree with TRBD2. This CDR3 has 15 residues. Germline V gene lookup returns CDR1 KGHSH and CDR2 LQKENI. V lost 2 bases to trimming and J lost 7 bases; unmatched junction nucleotides: 0. The CDR3 DNA follows: TGTGCCAGCTCACCAGGACTAGCGGGAGGGAATGAGCAGTTCTTC. Encoded protein: CASSPGLAGGNEQFF.

The CDR3 nucleotides read TGTGCCAGTCGACAGACGAACACTGAAGCTTTCTTT. This translates into CASRQTNTEAFF. This sequence joins TRBV2 and TRBJ1-1; TRBD1 is a possible D gene (5 bases). This CDR3 spans 12 amino acids. V was pared by 9 bases and J by 1 base, with 9 bases between. In germline, CDR1 is SNHLY, CDR2 FYNNEI.

This chain joins TRBV9 and TRBJ2-3, with TRBD1 matching 9 bases. The ends lost 4 bases at V and 0 bases at J; junction bases unmatched: 6. The CDR3 sequence is 16 residues long. The germline CDR1 and CDR2 sequences are SGDLS and YYNGEE. CDR3 in amino acids: CASSPRDRVSTDTQYF. The CDR3 DNA reads as TGTGCCAGCAGCCCTCGGGACAGGGTTAGCACAGATACGCAGTATTTT.

This chain joins TRBV5-4 and TRBJ2-7, with 12 bases aligning to TRBD2. V lost 0 bases and J lost 0; bases outside the gene matches: 1. This CDR3 has 16 residues. The germline gives CDR1 SGHNT, CDR2 YYREEE (reference sequence). The CDR3 DNA is TGTGCCAGCAGCTTGGGGACTAGCGGGGTCTCCTACGAGCAGTACTTC. It translates to CASSLGTSGVSYEQYF. Full variable domain (missing parts from reference TRBV5-4 and TRBJ2-7): ETGVTQSPTHLIKTRGQQVTLRCSSQSGHNTVSWYQQALGQGPQFIFQYYREEENGRGNFPPRFSGLQFPNYSSELNVNALELDDSALYLCASSLGTSGVSYEQYFGPGTRLTVT.

This chain joins TRBV4-1 and TRBJ1-1; D uncertain. V was shortened by 4 bases and J by 8 bases, with 11 bases between the two germline ends. In germline, CDR1 is MGHRA, CDR2 YSYEKL. This CDR3 is 12 amino acids long. As DNA, the CDR3 is TGCGCCAGCAGCCGGACGGGAGGGGAAGCTTTCTTT. Its protein product is CASSRTGGEAFF.

This clone showed up just a few times. The rearrangement uses TRBV6-5 and TRBJ2-4, with D possibly TRBD2 on 5 matching bases. V was shortened by 6 bases and J by 7 bases, with 19 bases between the two germline ends. From germline, CDR1 is MNHEY and CDR2 SVGAGI. This CDR3 comprises 15 residues. The CDR3 protein is CASSPDGIRLNIQYF. In DNA form, the CDR3 reads TGTGCCAGCAGCCCCGACGGGATAAGGCTTAACATTCAGTACTTC.

The chain recombines TRBV15 with TRBJ1-4; the D gene is possibly TRBD1 (5 bases). Germline V lookup: CDR1 LNHNV, CDR2 YYDKDF (reference sequence). Trimming stripped 2 bases from V and 2 bases from J, with 12 bases between. The CDR3 runs to 16 residues. The CDR3 DNA sequence: TGTGCCACCAGCAGACGCTTCGGGGGGACTAATGAAAAACTGTTTTTT. Its protein is CATSRRFGGTNEKLFF.

In nucleotides, the CDR3 is TGTGCCACCAGCAGAGATCAGCAGGGTGGCACAGATACGCAGTATTTT. This translates into CATSRDQQGGTDTQYF. The chain recombines TRBV15 with TRBJ2-3; D is possibly TRBD1 (5 bases). CDR1 and CDR2 from the germline V gene are LNHNV and YYDKDF (reference sequence). V was clipped by 0 bases and J by 1 base, with 11 bases between them. This CDR3 contains 16 residues.

This clone was picked up a small number of times. This chain connects TRBV12-5 to TRBJ2-1, with D unclear. The CDR3 contains 13 residues. Germline CDR1 LGHNT, CDR2 FRNRAP. V was trimmed by 1 base and J by 9 bases, leaving 10 bases between them. CDR3 DNA sequence: TGTGCTAGTGGTTTGGGTACCAGTCGTGAGCAGTTCTTC. Amino acids: CASGLGTSREQFF.

This rearrangement joins TRBV6-1 to TRBJ2-1, with 11 bases matching TRBD2. This CDR3 comprises 15 residues. The trim removed 5 bases at V and 6 bases at J, leaving 6 bases unmatched. Germline V gene sequence: CDR1 MNHNS, CDR2 SASEGT. The CDR3 protein is CASSTLAGVTNEQFF. CDR3 sequence (DNA): TGTGCCAGCAGTACACTAGCGGGAGTTACCAATGAGCAGTTCTTC.